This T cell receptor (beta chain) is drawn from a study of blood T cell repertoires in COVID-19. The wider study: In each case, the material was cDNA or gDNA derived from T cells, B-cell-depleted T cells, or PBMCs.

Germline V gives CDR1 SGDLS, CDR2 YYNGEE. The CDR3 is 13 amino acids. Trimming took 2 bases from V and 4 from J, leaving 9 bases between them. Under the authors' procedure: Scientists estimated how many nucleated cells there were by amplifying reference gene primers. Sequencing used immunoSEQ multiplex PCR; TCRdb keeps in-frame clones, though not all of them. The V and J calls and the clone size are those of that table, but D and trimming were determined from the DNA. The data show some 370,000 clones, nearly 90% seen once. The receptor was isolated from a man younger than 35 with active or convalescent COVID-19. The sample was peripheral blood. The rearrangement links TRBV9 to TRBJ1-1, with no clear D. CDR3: CASSVSRTTEAFF. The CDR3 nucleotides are TGTGCCAGCAGCGTTTCCAGAACCACTGAAGCTTTCTTT.